Listed here are 15 T cell receptor beta chains from one sample, sequenced in a study of tissue T cells after allogeneic stem cell transplantation. Specified time point: mouse harvest day 7 after allogeneic transplant. Each mouse received 10^7 T-cell-depleted marrow cells plus 10^6 splenic CD5+ T cells by tail vein. Data came from immunoSEQ multiplex PCR; TCRdb stores just in-frame clones and leaves some out. Here the sample spans under 8,500 clones, 50% being singletons. Material: gut tissue. The receptors were gathered from a female BALB/c mouse given C57BL/6 T cells with graft-versus-host disease after an allogeneic hematopoietic cell transplant.

As for this clone: Gene names are the mouse ones. The read falls 1 residue short of the CDR3 end, and the missing part is taken from the germline J gene. The V gene is TRBV3, the J gene TRBJ1-1, with D possibly matching TRBD1 (6 bases). The V and J ends lost 2 bases and 1 base respectively, with 8 bases between them. This CDR3 spans 14 amino acids. Germline CDR1 SNHLY, CDR2 FYNGKV (reference sequence). CDR3 sequence reads: CASSLQQGNTEVFF. CDR3 DNA, as far as it was read: TGTGCCAGCAGCTTACAACAGGGGAACACAGAAGTCTTC.

This clone has only a few counts. These gene names are mouse names. The read gets to within 1 residue of the CDR3 end, and the germline J gene fills in the rest. J is TRBJ1-4 and V is TRBV26; D is possibly TRBD1 (5 bases). The germline CDR1 and CDR2 sequences are KGHPV and FQNQEV (reference sequence). V was pared by 7 bases and J by 0 bases, with 9 bases between. The CDR3 totals 14 residues. The CDR3 here is CASKDRISNERLFF. CDR3 DNA (partial): TGTGCCAGCAAAGACAGAATTTCCAACGAAAGATTATTT.

As regards this clone: Gene names are mouse gene names. The read ends 1 residue early relative to the CDR3; the germline J gene fills the gap. The chain carries TRBV26 and TRBJ2-7; D not certain. Germline V CDR1 and CDR2: KGHPV, FQNQEV (reference sequence). V shed 6 bases and J shed 4 bases, with 10 bases lying between them. This CDR3 comprises 12 residues. CDR3 DNA (partial): TGTGCCAGCAGCCTGACAAATTATGAACAGTAC. It translates to CASSLTNYEQY. The whole CDR3 protein reads CASSLTNYEQYF. The complete variable domain, with remaining parts taken from reference TRBV26 and TRBJ2-7, reads NSKVIQTPRYLVKGQGQKAKMRCIPEKGHPVVFWYQQNKNNEFKFLINFQNQEVLQQIDMTEKRFSAECPSNSPCSLEIQSSEAGDSALYLCASSLTNYEQYFGPGTRLTVL.

Remarks on this clone: The gene symbols are mouse symbols. The sequenced fragment ends 1 residue before the CDR3 boundary, so the rest is inferred from the germline J gene. J is TRBJ1-2 and V is TRBV26, with D possibly being TRBD1 (6 bases). V lost 4 bases, J lost 4 bases, and 10 bases lay in between. Germline-derived CDR1 and CDR2 are KGHPV and FQNQEV (reference sequence). The CDR3 length is 13 residues. This CDR3 is CASSPRGRSDYTF. Incomplete CDR3 DNA: TGTGCCAGCAGTCCCAGGGGACGCTCCGACTACACC.

This clone was observed a handful of times. Genes and germline are mouse. Sequencing ends 1 residue short of the CDR3 end; the germline J gene provides the rest. The J gene is TRBJ2-7, the V gene TRBV1; D is unresolved. Trimming took 1 base from V and 5 from J, leaving 3 bases between them. The CDR3 contains 11 residues. Germline CDR1 reads NSQYPW; CDR2 reads LRSPGD (reference sequence). The sequenced part of the CDR3 DNA is TGCACCTGCAGTGCAGTGGATGAACAGTAC. Its translation: CTCSAVDEQY. The whole CDR3 sequence reads CTCSAVDEQYF.

Concerning this clone itself: Genes and germline come from the mouse. The read gets to within 1 residue of the CDR3 end, and the germline J gene fills in the rest. The rearrangement links TRBV26 to TRBJ1-1; 9 bases fit TRBD1. This CDR3 has 15 residues. V trimming: 6 bases; J trimming: 4 bases; junction bases outside the gene matches: 9. Germline CDR1 and CDR2: KGHPV and FQNQEV (reference sequence). This CDR3 is CASRRNRGHGTEVFF. Incomplete CDR3 DNA: TGTGCCAGCAGACGGAACAGGGGGCACGGCACAGAAGTCTTC. The full variable domain, in which reference TRBV26 and TRBJ1-1 provide the parts outside the CDR3, is NSKVIQTPRYLVKGQGQKAKMRCIPEKGHPVVFWYQQNKNNEFKFLINFQNQEVLQQIDMTEKRFSAECPSNSPCSLEIQSSEAGDSALYLCASRRNRGHGTEVFFGKGTRLTVV.

By proportion, this clone is medium-sized. Gene names refer to mouse genes. The DNA read from the CDR3 is TGCACCTGCAGTGCAGATCACCTTTCTGGAAATACGCTCTAT. Translated, it gives CTCSADHLSGNTLY. The whole CDR3 sequence reads CTCSADHLSGNTLYF. This chain uses TRBV1 with TRBJ1-3; D is ambiguous. Read sequence stops 1 residue before the CDR3 end, and the germline J gene provides the missing end. Germline V gene data show CDR1 as NSQYPW and CDR2 as LRSPGD (reference sequence). The CDR3 has 15 residues. The germline V and J ends were trimmed by 0 bases and 0 bases, with 6 bases remaining between them.

Points on this clone: Gene names are mouse gene names. The read stops 1 residue short of the end of the CDR3; the missing end is completed from the germline J gene. The V gene is TRBV16, the J gene TRBJ2-3; no reliable D call. Trimming removed 3 bases from V and 5 bases from J, with 3 bases in between. This CDR3 contains 11 residues. Per germline, CDR1 SGHSA and CDR2 FRNQAP. Incomplete CDR3 DNA: TGTGCAAGCAGCTTGGGAGAAACGCTGTAT. Protein: CASSLGETLY. The full CDR3 sequence reads CASSLGETLYF.

About this clone itself: The germline and genes are mouse ones. The sequenced fragment ends 1 residue before the CDR3 boundary, so the rest is inferred from the germline J gene. This sequence joins TRBV26 and TRBJ1-3, with 11 bases identical to TRBD1. The V and J ends lost 3 bases and 1 base, in that order; junction bases with no gene match: 2. The length of the CDR3 is 16 residues. CDR1 and CDR2 (germline): KGHPV, FQNQEV (reference sequence). CDR3 DNA (partial): TGTGCCAGCAGTCTCCGGACAGGGGGCTCTGGAAATACGCTCTAT. The encoded protein is CASSLRTGGSGNTLY. The complete CDR3 reads CASSLRTGGSGNTLYF. The full variable domain, completed using reference TRBV26 and TRBJ1-3, is NSKVIQTPRYLVKGQGQKAKMRCIPEKGHPVVFWYQQNKNNEFKFLINFQNQEVLQQIDMTEKRFSAECPSNSPCSLEIQSSEAGDSALYLCASSLRTGGSGNTLYFGEGSRLIVV.

This clone was counted a few times. Mouse germline and gene names are used. The read ends 1 residue early relative to the CDR3; the germline J gene fills the gap. The chain joins TRBV13-1 to TRBJ1-5; no clear D. Trimming took off 3 bases at V and 3 bases at J, with 7 bases between the two ends. The CDR3 length is 13 residues. Germline CDR1 and CDR2: NSHNY and SYGAGN. The CDR3 reads CASSGRVNQAPLF. The CDR3 DNA, read in part, is TGTGCCAGCAGTGGCAGAGTCAACCAGGCTCCGCTT.

With respect to this clone: Gene labels here are mouse ones. Read coverage stops 1 residue before the CDR3 terminus; the germline J gene supplies the remainder. The rearrangement links TRBV26 to TRBJ2-4; 7 bases align to TRBD1. V trimming: 2 bases; J trimming: 4 bases; junction bases outside the gene matches: 0. The germline CDR1 and CDR2 sequences are KGHPV and FQNQEV (reference sequence). This CDR3 contains 13 residues. The CDR3 protein is CASSLGTENTLYF. Incomplete CDR3 DNA: TGTGCCAGCAGTCTGGGGACAGAAAACACCTTGTAC.

On this clone: The genes and germline here are from mouse. Read sequence stops 1 residue before the CDR3 end, and the germline J gene provides the missing end. The chain carries TRBV12-2 and TRBJ2-2, with unresolved D. In germline, CDR1 is SGHLS, CDR2 HYDKME. V shed 0 bases and J shed 3 bases, with 7 bases lying between them. The CDR3 is 14 amino acids. The CDR3 spells CASSLGEDTGQLYF. The DNA read from the CDR3 is TGTGCCAGCTCTCTCGGGGAGGACACCGGGCAGCTCTAC.

Regarding this clone: Gene names follow the mouse nomenclature. Coverage ceases 1 residue before the CDR3 finishes, and the germline J gene fills in the end. This chain connects TRBV26 to TRBJ1-3; 9 bases match TRBD1. Germline CDR1 is KGHPV and CDR2 is FQNQEV (reference sequence). There are 14 residues in the CDR3. Unmatched junction bases numbered 4, after V lost 6 bases and J lost 4 bases. The CDR3 reads CASSRDRVGNTLYF. The part of the CDR3 DNA that was read is TGTGCCAGCAGCAGGGACAGGGTCGGAAATACGCTCTAT.

A remark on this clone: Genes and germline are mouse. The read ends 1 residue before the CDR3 terminus; that terminus is restored from the germline J gene. The V call is TRBV3, the J call TRBJ2-4, with TRBD2 matching over 9 bases. The CDR3 contains 14 residues. CDR1 is SNHLY, CDR2 FYNGKV, per germline (reference sequence). The V segment lost 2 bases and the J segment 4 bases; nucleotides outside the gene matches: 1. This CDR3 is CASSLRLGENTLYF. The covered CDR3 bases are TGTGCCAGCAGCTTACGACTGGGGGAAAACACCTTGTAC.

Relative to its sample, this clone is large. The genes and germline here are from mouse. The read stops 1 residue short of the end of the CDR3; the missing end is completed from the germline J gene. The V and J genes are TRBV29 and TRBJ1-5; D unresolved. The V end lost 6 bases, the J end lost 7 bases, and 7 bases lay between the germline ends. Germline V gene lookup returns CDR1 MSHET and CDR2 SYDVDS. This CDR3 region has 11 residues. Incomplete CDR3 DNA: TGTGCTAGCAGCCCACAACAGGCTCCGCTT. Translation: CASSPQQAPL. The whole CDR3 reads CASSPQQAPLF.